The 13 T cell receptor beta chains presented below share a single source sample, sequenced in a study of blood T cell repertoires in COVID-19. Profiling relied on immunoSEQ multiplex PCR, and the TCRdb table lists in-frame clones only, not all of them. The data hold about 150,000 clones, with about 80% observed a single time. Material: peripheral blood. The receptors originated from a woman in her sixties or seventies with COVID-19, enrolled during active disease.

This clone was seen a single time. The gene calls are TRBV20-1 and TRBJ2-3; a weak D match, TRBD2 (7 bases). Germline V gene data show CDR1 as DFQATT and CDR2 as SNEGSKA (reference sequence). This CDR3 has 14 amino acids. Trimming took 3 bases from V and 5 from J, leaving 15 bases between them. CDR3 sequence reads: CSASRAGAVDTQYF. The CDR3 region has the DNA TGCAGTGCTAGTCGGGCGGGGGCGGTAGATACGCAGTATTTT.

This chain joins TRBV4-2 and TRBJ1-1; perhaps TRBD1 as D (6 bases). The CDR3 is 15 amino acids. Germline V gene data show CDR1 as LGHNA and CDR2 as YNFKEQ. V lost 0 bases and J lost 1, with 9 bases in between. This CDR3 reads CASSQEAQGNTEAFF. The CDR3 nucleotides are TGTGCCAGCAGCCAAGAAGCACAGGGGAACACTGAAGCTTTCTTT.

V is TRBV6-5 and J is TRBJ2-3; TRBD2 is a possible D gene (8 bases). The CDR3 spans 15 residues. Per the germline V gene, CDR1 is MNHEY and CDR2 is SVGAGI. The V end lost 7 bases, the J end lost 3 bases, and 17 bases lay between the germline ends. CDR3 DNA: TGTGCCAGCACCTCGGGAGGGGGCGTTACAGATACGCAGTATTTT. Residues: CASTSGGGVTDTQYF.

This clone turned up a few times. CDR3 DNA: TGTGCCAGCAGCCCCACAAAAGTGAACACTGAAGCTTTCTTT. Translating gives CASSPTKVNTEAFF. The chain couples TRBV7-2 to TRBJ1-1; D gene unclear. Per germline, CDR1 SGHTA and CDR2 FQGNSA. The CDR3 runs to 14 residues. Trimming pared 5 bases from V and 0 bases from J, leaving 10 bases between.

The chain joins TRBV5-6 to TRBJ1-2, with 8 bases that match TRBD1. V was pared by 5 bases and J by 7 bases, with 7 bases of the junction left unmatched. This CDR3 contains 13 residues. Germline CDR1 SGHDT, CDR2 YYEEEE. CDR3 coding DNA: TGTGCCAGCAGTTTTCAGGGGGCTGGTGGCTACACCTTC. Amino acid sequence: CASSFQGAGGYTF. The full variable domain, in which reference TRBV5-6 and TRBJ1-2 provide the parts outside the CDR3, is DAGVTQSPTHLIKTRGQQVTLRCSPKSGHDTVSWYQQALGQGPQFIFQYYEEEERQRGNFPDRFSGHQFPNYSSELNVNALLLGDSALYLCASSFQGAGGYTFGSGTRLTVV.

The chain couples TRBV19 to TRBJ2-3, with TRBD1 as a possible D gene (6 bases). V shed 4 bases and J shed 1 base, with 9 bases lying between them. The CDR3 extends over 14 amino acids. Germline V CDR1 and CDR2: LNHDA, SQIVND (reference sequence). CDR3 DNA sequence: TGTGCCAGTAGTAGTGGGGGCGGCACAGATACGCAGTATTTT. As protein: CASSSGGGTDTQYF.

The rearrangement joins TRBV5-1 to TRBJ1-6, with a possible D match to TRBD1 (5 bases). V dropped 1 base and J dropped 3 bases, with 11 bases sitting between them. The CDR3 extends over 16 amino acids. The germline gives CDR1 SGHRS, CDR2 YFSETQ. In DNA form, the CDR3 reads TGCGCCAGCAGCTTGTGGGGCGGAAGCTATAATTCACCCCTCCACTTT. Translating gives CASSLWGGSYNSPLHF.

The chain employs TRBV6-6 and TRBJ1-1; the D gene is possibly TRBD1 (6 bases). The length of the CDR3 is 16 residues. CDR1 and CDR2 (germline): MNHNY, SVGAGI (reference sequence). The ends were cut back, 4 bases at V and 5 bases at J, with 20 bases in the middle. In DNA form, the CDR3 reads TGTGCCAGCAGTTCCCACTCAGCGGGGGGCAGGACTGAAGCTTTCTTT. Translating gives CASSSHSAGGRTEAFF.

The chain carries TRBV3-1 (or the pseudogene TRBV3-2) and TRBJ1-6, with 9 bases identical to TRBD1. The CDR3 totals 15 residues. The germline V gene encodes CDR1 LGHDT and CDR2 YNNKEL (reference sequence). The V gene end was trimmed by 2 bases and the J gene end by 10 bases; junction bases not matched to a gene: 6. CDR3 sequence (DNA): TGTGCCAGCAGCCAAAGGACAGGGGAGCAATCACCCCTCCACTTT. Translation: CASSQRTGEQSPLHF.

The gene calls are TRBV19 and TRBJ1-2; maybe TRBD1 (5 bases). The CDR3 sequence is 14 residues long. Trimming removed 3 bases at V and 13 bases at J, with 21 bases between. Looked up from germline, CDR1 is LNHDA and CDR2 is SQIVND (reference sequence). The CDR3 sequence: CASSIPVVGQVFTF. The CDR3 DNA follows: TGTGCCAGTAGTATCCCTGTGGTGGGGCAGGTTTTCACCTTC. Full variable domain (remainder filled in from reference TRBV19 and TRBJ1-2): DGGITQSPKYLFRKEGQNVTLSCEQNLNHDAMYWYRQDPGQGLRLIYYSQIVNDFQKGDIAEGYSVSREKKESFPLTVTSAQKNPTAFYLCASSIPVVGQVFTFGSGTRLTVV.

This sequence joins TRBV27 and TRBJ1-1; D is possibly TRBD1 (6 bases). This CDR3 comprises 15 residues. Germline CDR1 and CDR2: MNHEY and SMNVEV (reference sequence). V was shortened by 6 bases and J by 4 bases, with 18 bases between the two germline ends. The CDR3 DNA reads as TGTGCCAGCAGGCGCCTTACAGGGTTGAGCACTGAAGCTTTCTTT. Its translation is CASRRLTGLSTEAFF.

The V call is TRBV5-6, the J call TRBJ2-2; perhaps TRBD1 as D (6 bases). From germline, CDR1 is SGHDT and CDR2 YYEEEE. V lost 2 bases to trimming and J lost 2 bases, with 10 bases between them. CDR3 length: 15 residues. CDR3 sequence reads: CASSFRQVNTGELFF. CDR3 coding DNA: TGTGCCAGCAGCTTCCGACAGGTCAACACCGGGGAGCTGTTTTTT. The entire variable domain, with the rest obtained from reference TRBV5-6 and TRBJ2-2, is as follows: DAGVTQSPTHLIKTRGQQVTLRCSPKSGHDTVSWYQQALGQGPQFIFQYYEEEERQRGNFPDRFSGHQFPNYSSELNVNALLLGDSALYLCASSFRQVNTGELFFGEGSRLTVL.

The chain is built from TRBV10-1 and TRBJ2-3; TRBD1 matches at 7 bases. The CDR3 consists of 12 residues. The junction had 3 bases not matched to a gene; V was cut back by 4 bases and J by 8 bases. Germline CDR1 and CDR2: WNHNN and SYGVQD (reference sequence). CDR3 DNA: TGCGCCAGCAGTGGGGGACAGCCTACGCAGTATTTT. It encodes CASSGGQPTQYF.